The entry below gives a single TCR beta chain sequence along with its context. This sample was taken from a study of shared clonotypes between healthy human individuals. Per germline, CDR1 SNHLY and CDR2 FYNNEI. With 8 bases removed from V and 3 bases from J, the gap between germline ends came to 15 bases. This CDR3 is 14 amino acids long. Terminally differentiated effector memory CD45RA+ cells were left out of the naive CD8 fraction, which was CD45RO-negative and positively selected for CCR7. The authors' processing: ImmunoSEQ output held junction-only sequences without quality scores, so filtering differed. TCRdb's table, derived via immunoSEQ multiplex PCR, lists solely in-frame clones and lacks some. V and J calls and clone size come straight from that table; D and trimming were deduced from the DNA. The sample holds roughly 590,000 clones, roughly 95% seen once.

The clonotype comes from a woman aged 25 to 39 in good health. Sequencing was done on a sample of naive CD8+ T cells sorted from blood. The chain combines TRBV2 with TRBJ2-3; the D is unclear. This chain's CDR3 is CASPGPGNTDTQYF. The CDR3 region has the DNA TGTGCCAGCCCGGGCCCCGGTAATACAGATACGCAGTATTTT. The complete variable domain, with remaining parts taken from reference TRBV2 and TRBJ2-3, reads EPEVTQTPSHQVTQMGQEVILRCVPISNHLYFYWYRQILGQKVEFLVSFYNNEISEKSEIFDDQFSVERPDGSNFTLKIRSTKLEDSAMYFCASPGPGNTDTQYFGPGTRLTVL.